Ten or more counts support the clone carrying this T cell receptor (beta chain). No antigen is known for it. The bulk TCR libraries were made with methods described before and with listed TCR primers. Using its own MiXCR run on the PCR reads, TCRdb lists one record per CDR3 protein. This table has around 40,000 distinct CDR3 sequences, under 20% appearing once. The sample belongs to a study of molecular identifiers for immune sequencing clone quantification. Libraries of naive CD8 cells were prepared from roughly 18,000 to 920,000 sorted cells using 10%, 30% or 50% RNA. Notes on the study in general: Clones exceeding 20 RNA copies carried over 97% of effector molecules but under 1% of naive-cell molecules. Should identical TCR molecules share a barcode, the sizes of highly expanded clones could be underestimated.

This TCR was recovered from a human donor in good health. Some libraries in this study had Jurkat cell RNA spiked in. Sequenced material: naive CD8+ T cells from blood, with Jurkat cell RNA spiked in. Documented subset: FACS-sorted CD8+CD4-CCR7+CD45RA+ naive T cells.

As DNA, the CDR3 is TGCAGTGCTAGTCGGAAGACTAGCGGGGTCTTAGATACGCAGTATTTT. It codes for CSASRKTSGVLDTQYF. The chain combines TRBV20-1 with TRBJ2-3, with 11 bases identical to TRBD2. The V and J ends lost 3 bases and 5 bases, in that order; junction bases with no gene match: 10. The CDR3 extends over 16 amino acids. The germline V gene has CDR1 DFQATT and CDR2 SNEGSKA (reference sequence).